This entry lists 8 T cell receptor beta chains sequenced from one sample in a study of cytomegalovirus exposure and HLA in healthy donors (dated by TCRdb to between 2016 and 2019). Library generation was performed with the immunoSEQ multiplex PCR assay. A mixture of 60 forward primers for TCR Vbeta segments and 13 reverse primers for TCR Jbeta segments was used in the multiplex PCR. Held by TCRdb, this immuneACCESS table contains in-frame sequences only and omits some clones. Under half of the omission traces to an unresolved V gene where checked; the cause of the rest is unknown. The sample table lists some 120,000 clones, roughly three quarters of them with a count of one. The ten largest clones take up 12% of the sample. Material: PBMCs. These receptors came from a woman in her thirties or forties in good health and CMV-seropositive.

The V gene is TRBV9, the J gene TRBJ1-3, with D hard to call. Deletions cut 0 bases from V and 3 bases from J, with 10 bases between. Germline CDR1 reads SGDLS; CDR2 reads YYNGEE. This CDR3 region has 15 residues. CDR3 bases: TGTGCCAGCAGCGTAGTAGCGGGAAATGGAAACACCATATATTTT. As protein: CASSVVAGNGNTIYF.

This clone was seen more than once but under ten times. V usage is TRBV9 and J usage is TRBJ1-3; D perhaps matches TRBD1 (6 bases). CDR1 SGDLS and CDR2 YYNGEE come from the germline V gene. The CDR3 runs to 15 residues. V lost 0 bases to trimming and J lost 4 bases, with 11 bases between them. CDR3: CASSVDGGKGNTIYF. CDR3 sequence (DNA): TGTGCCAGCAGCGTAGATGGGGGCAAAGGAAACACCATATATTTT. Combining the CDR3 with reference TRBV9 and TRBJ1-3 gives the whole variable domain DSGVTQTPKHLITATGQRVTLRCSPRSGDLSVYWYQQSLDQGLQFLIQYYNGEERAKGNILERFSAQQFPDLHSELNLSSLELGDSALYFCASSVDGGKGNTIYFGEGSWLTVV.

The rearrangement joins TRBV5-1 to TRBJ1-4, with TRBD1 matching over 8 bases. V lost 0 bases, J lost 7 bases, and 5 bases stayed unmatched. Germline loops: CDR1 SGHRS, CDR2 YFSETQ. The CDR3 runs 15 residues. The CDR3 reads CASSLERTGSEKLFF. The CDR3 nucleotides read TGCGCCAGCAGCTTGGAGAGGACAGGGAGTGAAAAACTGTTTTTT.

The chain recombines TRBV7-3 with TRBJ2-3; maybe TRBD1 (6 bases). Germline-derived CDR1 and CDR2 are SGHTA and FQGTGA. V lost 5 bases and J 11 bases, leaving 14 bases between the germline ends. CDR3 length equals 12 residues. For the CDR3, the DNA is TGTGCCAGCAGCCCAGACAGGCTAGTGCAGTATTTT. Amino acid sequence: CASSPDRLVQYF.

The V and J genes are TRBV11-1 and TRBJ2-7, with D perhaps matching TRBD1 (5 bases). Per the germline V gene, CDR1 is SGHAT and CDR2 is FQDESV (reference sequence). V dropped 3 bases and J dropped 7 bases, with 19 bases sitting between them. This CDR3 contains 15 residues. CDR3 in amino acids: CASSFDERGRKEQYF. Written as DNA, the CDR3 is TGTGCCAGCAGCTTCGATGAAAGGGGTAGGAAAGAGCAGTACTTC.

The gene calls are TRBV30 and TRBJ2-1; a weak D match, TRBD1 (6 bases). Deletions cut 7 bases from V and 0 bases from J, with 13 bases between. CDR1 is GTSNPN, CDR2 SVGIG, per germline (reference sequence). The CDR3 extends over 14 amino acids. CDR3 loop: CAYITGSSYNEQFF. The CDR3 coding sequence is TGTGCCTACATCACAGGGAGCTCCTACAATGAGCAGTTCTTC.

V gene TRBV7-9 combines with J gene TRBJ1-2, with TRBD1 identical over 7 bases. The CDR3 totals 14 residues. Germline CDR1 is SEHNR and CDR2 is FQNEAQ (reference sequence). V was clipped by 5 bases and J by 1 base; unmatched bases: 4. CDR3 in DNA: TGTGCCAGCAGCGCCGGGACAGTTAACTATGGCTACACCTTC. Translated, it gives CASSAGTVNYGYTF.

The V and J genes are TRBV7-2 and TRBJ2-7; 7 bases line up with TRBD1. Germline-derived CDR1 and CDR2 are SGHTA and FQGNSA. This CDR3 region has 16 residues. The trim removed 2 bases at V and 6 bases at J, leaving 13 bases unmatched. In DNA, the CDR3 is TGTGCCAGCAGCTTAAGGGGTCAGGGGGACCTCCGCGAGCAGTACTTC. This encodes CASSLRGQGDLREQYF. Looking up the rest from reference TRBV7-2 and TRBJ2-7 gives the full variable domain: GAGVSQSPSNKVTEKGKDVELRCDPISGHTALYWYRQSLGQGLEFLIYFQGNSAPDKSGLPSDRFSAERTGGSVSTLTIQRTQQEDSAVYLCASSLRGQGDLREQYFGPGTRLTVT.